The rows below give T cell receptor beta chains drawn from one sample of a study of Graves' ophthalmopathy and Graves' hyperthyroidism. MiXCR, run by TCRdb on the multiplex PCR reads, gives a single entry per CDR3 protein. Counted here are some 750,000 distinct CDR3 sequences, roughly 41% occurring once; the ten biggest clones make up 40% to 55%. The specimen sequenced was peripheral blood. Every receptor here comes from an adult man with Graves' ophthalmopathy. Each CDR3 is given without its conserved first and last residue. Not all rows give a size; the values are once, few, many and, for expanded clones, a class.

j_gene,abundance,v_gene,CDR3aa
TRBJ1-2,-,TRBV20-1,SASGDGGGYT
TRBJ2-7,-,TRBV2,ATISGPYEQY
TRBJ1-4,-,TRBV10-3,AISTGVNEKLF
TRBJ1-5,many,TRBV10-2,ASSGHGGQQPQH
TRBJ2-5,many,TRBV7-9,ASSPPNQETQY
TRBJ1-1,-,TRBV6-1,ASSYEVRRAVEAF
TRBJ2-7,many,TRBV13,ASSLDSGWNEQY
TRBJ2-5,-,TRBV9,ASSARSRGGRETQY
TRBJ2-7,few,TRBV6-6,ASGLQGISNEQY
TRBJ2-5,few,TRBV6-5,ASSYPWAGEETQY
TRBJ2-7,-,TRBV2,ASSYSPPLGEQY
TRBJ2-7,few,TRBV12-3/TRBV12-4,ASSRVGAGGPYEQY
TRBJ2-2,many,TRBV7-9,AQSATANTGELF
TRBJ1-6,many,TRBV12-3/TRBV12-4,ASSLHREYSPLH
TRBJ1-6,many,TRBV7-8,ASSQDRGNSPLH
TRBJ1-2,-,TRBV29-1,SFSTGANYGYT
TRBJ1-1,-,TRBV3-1,ASSQDRRVGNTEAF
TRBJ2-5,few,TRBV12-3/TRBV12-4,ATTLETQY